This T cell receptor (beta chain) was captured in a study of blood T cell repertoires in COVID-19 (dated by TCRdb to 2018 to 2020). In terms of the full investigation: Collaborator samples came from the United States, Italy and Spain and covered acute and convalescent phases of COVID-19. The prospective study material was composed of cDNA or gDNA derived from T cells, B-cell-depleted T cells, or PBMCs. Where available, HLA class I and class II types were taken from metadata supplied by the sample provider and were not determined by assay-based typing. The samples were drawn from the first 160 participants of the ongoing ImmuneRACE study and from about 1,200 subjects provided by 6 global collaborators. The dataset comprised deeply sampled blood TCRbeta repertoires from subjects exposed to, actively infected with, or recovered from COVID-19. The repertoires were made available in a free public database intended to serve as a resource for research on the immune response to SARS-CoV-2. Nearly every sample came with metadata listing a de-identified subject ID, COVID-19 status, age in years and sex.

According to the germline V gene, CDR1 reads MDHEN and CDR2 reads SYDVKM. Including the terminal cysteine and phenylalanine, the CDR3 comprises 24 residues. The CDR3 DNA has 72 bases and is translated from base 1. V is trimmed back by 5 bases and J by 0 bases, and the junction contains 25 bases that no gene match accounts for. Of note for this clone: Its recognized antigen is unknown. Base qualities are not recorded, but no much larger clone differs from it by a single base.

Collaborating institutions collected whole blood in K2EDTA tubes following their own protocols. Collaborator samples were shipped for TCRbeta analysis as frozen whole blood, isolated PBMCs, or DNA extracted from either sample type. Study-level results and caveats: Clinical and demographic metadata were provided uncurated, with the amount varying by source and participant.

TCRbeta CDR3 regions were amplified from genomic DNA using the immunoSEQ Assay, a bias-controlled multiplex PCR. Turning to the authors' computational methods: Within the assay, amplification of reference gene primers was used to estimate how many nucleated cells each sample contained. To quantify the absolute abundance of each unique TCRbeta CDR3 rearrangement, sequence reads were collapsed and filtered. For each sample, productive Simpson clonality was calculated by taking the square root of Simpson's diversity index across productive rearrangements. Entries here come from immuneACCESS through TCRdb and include only in-frame sequences with V and J called. Some clones fail to appear in such tables; in the studies checked, an unresolved V gene covers under half of the shortfall, and the cause of the remainder is unknown. V, J and clone size are taken as reported in that table, and D and trimming were inferred from the DNA itself. The sample data list some 83,000 clones, and roughly 89% of these were observed just once. 4.9% of the sample is held by the ten biggest clonotypes.

Recombination joined TRBV28 with TRBJ2-6, and 10 junctional nucleotides match TRBD1. The receptor was derived from an elderly woman with active or convalescent COVID-19. Sequenced sample: peripheral blood. CDR3 loop: CASSPHFTLRSGQGISSGANVLTF. The sequence in DNA is TGTGCCAGCAGTCCACACTTCACCCTACGATCGGGACAGGGGATTAGCTCTGGGGCCAACGTCCTGACTTTC.